What follows are 27 T cell receptor beta chains derived from one specimen sequenced in a study of low-dose radiotherapy and immunotherapy resistance in tumors. Time point here: after trial treatment. Treatment: LDRT plus nivolumab, ipilimumab, low-dose cyclophosphamide and aspirin (RACIN trial). cDNA synthesis used a TRAV/TRBV-specific primer set for both chains. TCR amplification ran 15 to 25 PCR cycles using constant-region and V-primer adapter primers. TCRdb processed the reads anew with MiXCR; each CDR3 protein has one entry. Of about 58,000 distinct CDR3 sequences detected, 23% appear once; the ten largest clones hold approximately 7.2%. The sample was PBMCs, taken after low-dose radiotherapy plus immunotherapy. These receptors came from a male donor with prostate cancer.

Many counts were recorded for this clonotype. The chain uses TRBV6-5 and TRBJ2-6, with unresolved D. V shed 2 bases and J shed 3 bases, with 8 bases lying between them. This CDR3 has 15 amino acids. Germline assignment: CDR1 MNHEY and CDR2 SVGAGI. CDR3 coding DNA: TGTGCCAGCAGTTACGTAGGCCGTGGGGCCAACGTCCTGACTTTC. Translated, it gives CASSYVGRGANVLTF.

This clonotype has a count of ten or more. The chain couples TRBV11-2 to TRBJ2-3; TRBD2 matches at 14 bases. After removal of 5 bases from V and 3 bases from J, the junction contained 7 bases not matched to a gene. The CDR3 is 17 residues long. Germline-derived CDR1 and CDR2 are SGHAT and FQNNGV. The CDR3 coding sequence is TGTGCCAGCAGCCCACGGACTAGCGGGAGGATGACAGATACGCAGTATTTT. This encodes CASSPRTSGRMTDTQYF. The entire variable domain, with the rest obtained from reference TRBV11-2 and TRBJ2-3, is as follows: EAGVAQSPRYKIIEKRQSVAFWCNPISGHATLYWYQQILGQGPKLLIQFQNNGVVDDSQLPKDRFSAERLKGVDSTLKIQPAKLEDSAVYLCASSPRTSGRMTDTQYFGPGTRLTVL.

This clonotype has at least ten counts. The rearrangement uses TRBV7-9 and TRBJ1-5; no clear D. Germline V gene lookup returns CDR1 SEHNR and CDR2 FQNEAQ (reference sequence). V dropped 0 bases and J dropped 4 bases, with 25 bases sitting between them. CDR3 size: 20 residues. The CDR3 reads CASSLARWFDTGSTNQPQHF. DNA of the CDR3: TGTGCCAGCAGCTTAGCGCGTTGGTTCGACACGGGATCCACAAATCAGCCCCAGCATTTT.

The chain couples TRBV5-5 to TRBJ2-7; TRBD1 agrees at 10 bases. With V trimmed by 0 bases and J by 6 bases, 6 bases remained unmatched. The CDR3 runs 15 residues. CDR1 and CDR2 (germline): SGHKS, YYEKEE (reference sequence). CDR3 DNA sequence: TGTGCCAGCAGCTTGGTTTGGACAGGGGGTGGCGAGCAGTACTTC. Its translation: CASSLVWTGGGEQYF.

This clonotype was recorded many times. The genes are TRBV20-1 and TRBJ2-7; 12 bases are shared with TRBD2. This CDR3 is built from 16 residues. V shed 5 bases, J shed 4 bases, and the junction held 12 bases outside the gene matches. Germline CDR1 DFQATT, CDR2 SNEGSKA (reference sequence). CDR3 sequence (DNA): TGCAGTGCTGTTGCTAGCGGGAGGGCTGGAGGGTACGAGCAGTACTTC. Protein: CSAVASGRAGGYEQYF.

At least ten counts were recorded for this clonotype. The chain recombines TRBV6-2 or TRBV6-3 with TRBJ2-7; TRBD2 matches 11 bases. The CDR3 sequence is 15 residues long. Trimming at V came to 5 bases and at J to 5 bases, leaving 8 bases not matched to a gene. Germline V CDR1 and CDR2: MNHEY, SVGEGT. The DNA of the CDR3 is TGTGCCAGCAGTCGATCTAGCGGGAGGACCCACGAGCAGTACTTC. It yields the protein CASSRSSGRTHEQYF.

This clonotype was detected many times. CDR3 nucleotide sequence: TGTGCCACCAGTGATCGCGGGGGCGGGAATTCGGCCCAGCATTTT. Encoded protein: CATSDRGGGNSAQHF. The V gene is TRBV24-1, the J gene TRBJ1-5, with D perhaps TRBD1 (6 bases). CDR3 length: 15 residues. The germline V and J ends were trimmed by 3 bases and 11 bases, with 19 bases remaining between them. Germline V CDR1 and CDR2: KGHDR, SFDVKD.

This clonotype was seen repeatedly, ten times or more. The chain employs TRBV11-3 and TRBJ1-3; D not certain. Trimming cost V 1 base and J 3 bases, with 7 bases left between them. From germline, CDR1 is SGHNT and CDR2 YENEEA. The CDR3 loop spans 14 amino acids. The CDR3 DNA is TGTGCCAGCAGCTTAGGGTCCGTTGGAAACACCATATATTTT. Protein sequence: CASSLGSVGNTIYF.

This clonotype was observed many times. V gene TRBV27 combines with J gene TRBJ2-1; no definite D call. Trimming stripped 3 bases from V and 1 base from J, with 7 bases between. The CDR3 totals 14 residues. Per the germline V gene, CDR1 is MNHEY and CDR2 is SMNVEV (reference sequence). The CDR3 reads CASSFYSSYNEQFF. CDR3 in DNA: TGTGCCAGCAGTTTCTACAGTTCCTACAATGAGCAGTTCTTC.

This clonotype was seen many times. A far larger clone is only one base removed, so a read error is likely. The CDR3 coding sequence is TGTGCCAGCAGCCAAGTAAGGGAGGGTGAGCAGTACTTC. As protein: CASSQVREGEQYF. The rearrangement joins TRBV3-1 to TRBJ2-7, with 7 bases that match TRBD2. The V gene's germline CDR1 is LGHDT and CDR2 YNNKEL (reference sequence). Unmatched junction bases numbered 4, after V lost 1 base and J lost 7 bases. The CDR3 loop spans 13 amino acids.

Many counts were recorded for this clonotype. The genes are TRBV18 and TRBJ2-1, with a tentative D call TRBD2 (6 bases). In germline, CDR1 is KGHSH, CDR2 LQKENI. With 0 bases removed from V and 2 bases from J, the gap between germline ends came to 14 bases. The CDR3 has 17 residues. The CDR3 DNA reads as TGTGCCAGCTCACCACCGTACGGGGCGGGGACCTACAATGAGCAGTTCTTC. This sequence encodes CASSPPYGAGTYNEQFF.

This clonotype is categorized as medium-sized (0.01 to 0.1%). This sequence joins TRBV3-1 and TRBJ2-2; D is ambiguous. This CDR3 region has 16 residues. Trimming took 0 bases from V and 4 from J, leaving 12 bases between them. Germline-derived CDR1 and CDR2 are LGHDT and YNNKEL (reference sequence). The CDR3 sequence: CASSQEGRIGTGELFF. Written as DNA, the CDR3 is TGTGCCAGCAGCCAAGAAGGGCGTATAGGCACCGGGGAGCTGTTTTTT.

The rearrangement links TRBV6-2 or TRBV6-3 to TRBJ2-7; a possible D gene is TRBD1 (6 bases). The CDR3 runs to 13 residues. From germline, CDR1 is MNHEY and CDR2 SVGEGT. With 0 bases removed from V and 4 bases from J, the gap between germline ends came to 7 bases. The CDR3, as DNA: TGTGCCAGCAGTTACTCGGACAGTTACGAGCAGTACTTC. The encoded protein is CASSYSDSYEQYF.

This clonotype is medium-sized within its sample. The chain couples TRBV5-1 to TRBJ2-1; 15 bases fit TRBD2. The CDR3 has 19 amino acids. With 1 base clipped from V and 2 bases from J, the junction kept 7 bases outside the gene matches. CDR1 SGHRS and CDR2 YFSETQ come from the germline V gene. CDR3 protein: CASSLPPGLAGGPYNEQFF. The CDR3 DNA is TGCGCCAGCAGCTTGCCTCCCGGACTAGCGGGAGGGCCCTACAATGAGCAGTTCTTC.

In the case of this clonotype: A far larger clone is off by one base, so a read error is likely. The rearrangement links TRBV6-2 or TRBV6-3 to TRBJ1-4, with 7 bases aligning to TRBD1. Germline loops: CDR1 MNHEY, CDR2 SVGEGT. Trimming at V came to 5 bases and at J to 6 bases, leaving 3 bases not matched to a gene. The CDR3 consists of 13 residues. CDR3 bases: TGTGCCAGCAGTGAAGACAGGGATGAAAAACTGTTTTTT. Amino acid sequence: CASSEDRDEKLFF.

This clonotype is termed medium-sized. The gene calls are TRBV24-1 and TRBJ1-2; 8 bases fit TRBD1. Germline trimming cut 5 bases from V and 7 bases from J; bases unmatched to any gene: 8. The CDR3 has 14 amino acids. Germline loops: CDR1 KGHDR, CDR2 SFDVKD. CDR3 sequence: CATSARTGLGGYTF. The CDR3, as DNA: TGTGCCACCAGTGCCCGGACAGGGCTCGGTGGCTACACCTTC.

This clonotype was seen repeatedly, ten times or more. The V and J genes are TRBV2 and TRBJ2-2; no clear D. This CDR3 has 15 residues. The V end was cut by 8 bases, the J end by 0 bases, with 13 bases between. CDR1 is SNHLY, CDR2 FYNNEI, per germline. The CDR3 coding sequence is TGTGCCAGCCATCTCTGGACGACGAACACCGGGGAGCTGTTTTTT. This codes for CASHLWTTNTGELFF.

This clonotype was counted at least ten times. The chain has TRBV5-1 and TRBJ1-5, with 10 bases lining up with TRBD1. The CDR3 has 14 residues. The germline V gene encodes CDR1 SGHRS and CDR2 YFSETQ. V shed 4 bases, J shed 9 bases, and the junction held 7 bases outside the gene matches. CDR3 amino acids: CASSEGTGDLPQHF. For the CDR3, the DNA is TGCGCCAGCAGCGAAGGGACAGGGGATCTGCCCCAGCATTTT.

This chain connects TRBV5-1 to TRBJ2-1; D may be TRBD2 (5 bases). CDR1 and CDR2 (germline): SGHRS, YFSETQ. Trimming cost V 3 bases and J 3 bases, with 13 bases left between them. This CDR3 comprises 15 residues. The CDR3 DNA follows: TGCGCCAGCAGCTGGCAAGGTCGGGACTACAATGAGCAGTTCTTC. Protein: CASSWQGRDYNEQFF.

The chain uses TRBV5-1 and TRBJ2-1, with 10 bases aligning to TRBD2. Germline CDR1 and CDR2: SGHRS and YFSETQ. The CDR3 is 21 amino acids. The V and J ends lost 0 bases and 3 bases, in that order; junction bases with no gene match: 18. This CDR3 reads CASSLGGWASGGPPIYNEQFF. As DNA, the CDR3 is TGCGCCAGCAGCTTGGGGGGGTGGGCTAGCGGGGGACCCCCTATCTACAATGAGCAGTTCTTC.

Many counts were recorded for this clonotype. The V and J genes are TRBV12-3 or TRBV12-4 and TRBJ2-1; D ambiguous. Trimming stripped 3 bases from V and 7 bases from J, with 10 bases between. The CDR3 is 13 amino acids. DNA of the CDR3: TGTGCCAGCAGTTTCGCACCCTTAAATGAGCAGTTCTTC. Its translation is CASSFAPLNEQFF.

This clonotype was seen ten or more times. DNA for the CDR3: TGCGCCAGCAGCCAGTCCACTAACACCGGGGAGCTGTTTTTT. It encodes CASSQSTNTGELFF. V gene TRBV4-1 combines with J gene TRBJ2-2, with D uncertain. From germline, CDR1 is MGHRA and CDR2 YSYEKL. The CDR3 length is 14 residues. The V end lost 3 bases, the J end lost 2 bases, and 7 bases lay between the germline ends.

This chain links TRBV6-5 with TRBJ1-4; D is uncertain. The length of the CDR3 is 14 residues. V was trimmed by 5 bases and J by 7 bases, leaving 14 bases between them. The germline V gene has CDR1 MNHEY and CDR2 SVGAGI. In DNA, the CDR3 is TGTGCCAGCAGTCCCGGTACGAGGCCTGAAAAACTGTTTTTT. It is translated as CASSPGTRPEKLFF.

This clonotype has only one observation. The genes are TRBV24-1 and TRBJ1-4, with D hard to call. Germline assignment: CDR1 KGHDR and CDR2 SFDVKD. The CDR3 totals 10 residues. The V end lost 6 bases, the J end lost 16 bases, and 11 bases lay between the germline ends. The CDR3 DNA follows: TGTGCCACCAGTAGACGAGTTGGGTTTTTT. Residues: CATSRRVGFF.

This clonotype was detected ten times or more. This chain connects TRBV5-1 to TRBJ2-5, with D perhaps TRBD2 (5 bases). Germline CDR1 reads SGHRS; CDR2 reads YFSETQ. The CDR3 has 13 residues. The V and J ends lost 0 bases and 5 bases respectively, with 8 bases between them. Here the CDR3 DNA reads TGCGCCAGCAGCTTGGCGGGAAGGGAGACCCAGTACTTC. Protein product: CASSLAGRETQYF.

This chain joins TRBV2 and TRBJ2-1; a possible D gene is TRBD1 (5 bases). From germline, CDR1 is SNHLY and CDR2 FYNNEI. The CDR3 has 13 amino acids. V lost 3 bases, J lost 9 bases, and 12 bases lay in between. For the CDR3, the DNA is TGTGCCAGCAGTGAGGACAACGTGGGTGAGCAGTTCTTC. Protein sequence: CASSEDNVGEQFF.

This clonotype was detected many times. CDR3 sequence: CASSSSSGGLTDTQYF. The DNA of the CDR3 is TGTGCCAGCAGCTCATCTAGCGGGGGGTTGACAGATACGCAGTATTTT. The rearrangement links TRBV5-6 to TRBJ2-3; 11 nucleotides align to TRBD2. In germline, CDR1 is SGHDT, CDR2 YYEEEE. The ends lost 3 bases at V and 3 bases at J; junction bases unmatched: 6. The CDR3 runs to 16 residues.